This TCR beta chain derives from a study of T cell repertoires in ileal Crohn's disease. Some clones are missing from TCRdb's copy, which holds only in-frame ones; the method was immunoSEQ multiplex PCR. Of thousands of clones in the sample, 70% to 90% were seen once. The sequenced sample was ileal tissue. This sequence was found in an adult with Crohn's disease.

Written as DNA, the CDR3 is TGCGCCAGCAGCGGTGGACTAGCACGGGAGACCCAGTACTTC. Translated, it gives CASSGGLARETQYF. This chain uses TRBV5-1 with TRBJ2-5, with TRBD2 matching over 8 bases. This CDR3 has 14 residues. The V and J ends lost 4 bases and 5 bases, in that order; junction bases with no gene match: 7. CDR1 and CDR2 from the germline V gene are SGHRS and YFSETQ. The full variable domain, its missing parts supplied by reference TRBV5-1 and TRBJ2-5, is KAGVTQTPRYLIKTRGQQVTLSCSPISGHRSVSWYQQTPGQGLQFLFEYFSETQRNKGNFPGRFSGRQFSNSRSEMNVSTLELGDSALYLCASSGGLARETQYFGPGTRLLVL.